Included here is one T cell receptor beta chain sequence, with context. This CDR3 contains 17 residues. Trimming removed 3 bases from V and 7 bases from J, with 22 bases in between. Per the germline V gene, CDR1 is MNHNS and CDR2 is SASEGT. The source of the sample is a study of shared clonotypes between healthy human individuals. HIV-negative, healthy adults without recent acute infections or vaccinations were the donors. Template for every sorted-subset replicate PCR totaled about 0.2 ug DNA, approximately 30,000 T cell genomes. This table comes from immunoSEQ multiplex PCR, and its TCRdb copy is limited to in-frame clones, with some not included. The table has some 100,000 clones, over 65% seen once.

The chain is built from TRBV6-1 and TRBJ1-3, with D possibly TRBD1 on 5 matching bases. The sequenced sample was memory CD8+ T cells sorted from blood. Subset noted: CD45RO+ cells pooled with CCR7-negative TemRA cells. The receptor's source is a woman in her thirties in good health. CDR3 sequence reads: CASSEGRHGAAGNTIYF. The CDR3 DNA reads TGTGCCAGCAGTGAGGGTCGACACGGGGCGGCCGGGAACACCATATATTTT.